The rows below give T cell receptor beta chains drawn from one sample of a study of CD8 T cells in ankylosing spondylitis. MiXCR, applied by TCRdb to the 5' RACE reads, yields one record per CDR3 protein. The data contain 390,000 or so distinct CDR3 sequences, around 24% of them singletons. Sequencing used blood, either unsorted or a sorted T cell fraction (not recorded which). The receptors originated from a male donor with ankylosing spondylitis. Each CDR3 is given with its conserved first and last residue. D genes are given only for firm matches. Clone size appears in some rows only: once, few, many, or a class for an expanded clone.

>TRBV7-9|NA|TRBD1|TRBJ2-7
CASSGQGAGYEQYF
TGTGCCAGCAGCGGACAGGGGGCGGGGTACGAGCAGTACTTC
>TRBV12-3/TRBV12-4|NA|NA|TRBJ2-7
CASSFRRGWDYEQYF
TGTGCCAGCAGTTTTCGTCGGGGGTGGGATTACGAGCAGTACTTC
>TRBV6-4|NA|TRBD2|TRBJ2-1
CASSDSGGRGYNEQFF
TGTGCCAGCAGTGACAGCGGGGGTCGAGGGTACAATGAGCAGTTCTTC
>TRBV5-1|few|TRBD1|TRBJ1-1
CASSLTGGLNTEAFF
TGCGCCAGCAGCCTGACAGGGGGCCTGAACACTGAAGCTTTCTTT
>TRBV20-1|NA|NA|TRBJ1-5
CSATAETGGVRQPQHF
TGCAGTGCTACGGCGGAGACGGGGGGGGTCCGGCAGCCCCAGCATTTT
>TRBV27|NA|NA|TRBJ2-7
CASISRTSYEQYF
TGTGCCAGCATATCCCGGACCTCCTACGAGCAGTACTTC
>TRBV29-1|NA|TRBD2|TRBJ2-3
CSVAGRPYTDTQYF
TGCAGCGTTGCCGGGAGGCCCTACACAGATACGCAGTATTTT
>TRBV7-2|few|TRBD1|TRBJ2-7
CASSLVGQGSYEQYF
TGTGCCAGCAGCTTAGTGGGACAGGGCTCCTACGAGCAGTACTTC
>TRBV20-1|few|NA|TRBJ2-3
CSAPPGTYPTDTQYF
TGCAGCGCACCACCCGGGACTTACCCCACAGATACGCAGTATTTT
>TRBV20-1|many|NA|TRBJ1-1
CSASPGTFNTEAFF
TGCAGTGCTAGTCCCGGAACGTTCAACACTGAAGCTTTCTTT
>TRBV27|NA|TRBD1|TRBJ1-5
CASRPWDRVDQPQHF
TGTGCCAGCAGGCCGTGGGACAGGGTAGATCAGCCCCAGCATTTT
>TRBV7-8|NA|NA|TRBJ2-5
CASSSRMVETQYF
TGTGCCAGCAGCAGCAGGATGGTGGAGACCCAGTACTTC
>TRBV20-1|NA|NA|TRBJ2-7
CSAALGGYEQYF
TGCAGTGCGGCGTTGGGGGGCTACGAGCAGTACTTC
>TRBV3-1|few|TRBD1|TRBJ1-5
CASSPRTGVGNQPQHF
TGTGCCAGCAGCCCACGGACAGGGGTCGGCAATCAGCCCCAGCATTTT
>TRBV29-1|NA|NA|TRBJ2-7
CSIVLRRGVYEQYF
TGCAGCATCGTACTTCGGAGAGGAGTCTACGAGCAGTACTTC
>TRBV19|few|NA|TRBJ1-2
CASTNPGGNYGYTF
TGTGCCAGTACTAATCCCGGGGGAAACTATGGCTACACCTTC
>TRBV3-1|few|TRBD2|TRBJ2-3
CASSPRLAATDTQYF
TGTGCCAGCAGCCCCCGACTAGCGGCCACAGATACGCAGTATTTT
>TRBV5-5|NA|TRBD2|TRBJ2-5
CASSTLAGGSLGTQYF
TGTGCCAGCAGCACACTAGCGGGAGGAAGTTTGGGAACCCAGTACTTC
>TRBV7-2|few|TRBD2|TRBJ2-3
CASSLAQLAGVLDTQYF
TGTGCCAGCAGCTTAGCGCAACTAGCGGGAGTGCTTGATACGCAGTATTTT
>TRBV28|NA|NA|TRBJ2-3
CASSPPGPNTDTQYF
TGTGCCAGCAGTCCCCCCGGGCCCAACACAGATACGCAGTATTTT
>TRBV9|few|NA|TRBJ1-3
CASSADIDPDSGNTIYF
TGTGCCAGCAGCGCCGACATTGACCCCGACTCTGGAAACACCATATATTTT
>TRBV24-1|NA|NA|TRBJ2-3
CATSASWGGTDTQYF
TGTGCCACCAGTGCATCGTGGGGAGGCACAGATACGCAGTATTTT
>TRBV10-3|few|TRBD2|TRBJ2-2
CAISGLAETGELFF
TGTGCCATCAGTGGGCTAGCGGAGACCGGGGAGCTGTTTTTT
>TRBV10-3|NA|TRBD2|TRBJ2-3
CAISDPTRGDPLAGHTDTQYF
TGTGCCATCAGTGACCCTACAAGGGGTGACCCCCTAGCGGGGCACACAGATACGCAGTATTTT
>TRBV7-3|NA|NA|TRBJ1-6
CASSLQSSYNSPLHF
TGTGCCAGCAGCTTGCAGAGCTCCTATAATTCACCCCTCCACTTT
>TRBV20-1|few|TRBD2|TRBJ2-7
CRASGSYEQYF
TGCAGGGCTAGCGGGTCCTACGAGCAGTACTTC
>TRBV20-1|NA|NA|TRBJ1-5
CSAELFRGDYSNQPQHF
TGCAGTGCTGAGCTCTTCAGAGGGGATTATAGCAATCAGCCCCAGCATTTT
>TRBV19|NA|TRBD1|TRBJ2-3
CASNLLGTGADTQYF
TGTGCCAGTAACCTCCTTGGGACAGGGGCAGATACGCAGTATTTT
>TRBV5-5|NA|TRBD1|TRBJ2-5
CASSPDRDLETQYF
TGTGCCAGCAGCCCGGACAGGGATTTGGAGACCCAGTACTTC
>TRBV29-1|NA|NA|TRBJ2-5
CSVDLGIEETQYF
TGCAGCGTTGACTTAGGGATCGAAGAGACCCAGTACTTC
>TRBV7-2|NA|NA|TRBJ1-2
CASSSPGRAYGYTF
TGTGCCAGCAGCTCCCCCGGCAGGGCCTATGGCTACACCTTC
>TRBV20-1|NA|NA|TRBJ1-4
CSARGVNEKLFF
TGCAGTGCCCGGGGGGTGAATGAAAAACTGTTTTTT
>TRBV28|NA|NA|TRBJ1-5
CASSLLGTDYSNQPQHF
TGTGCCAGCAGTTTATTGGGGACGGATTATAGCAATCAGCCCCAGCATTTT
>TRBV27|few|TRBD1|TRBJ2-7
CASSFREGGVLEQYF
TGTGCCAGCAGTTTCCGAGAAGGGGGCGTTCTCGAGCAGTACTTC
>TRBV12-3/TRBV12-4|NA|TRBD1|TRBJ2-5
CASSLNRGQETQYF
TGTGCCAGCAGTTTGAACAGGGGCCAAGAGACCCAGTACTTC
>TRBV19|few|NA|TRBJ2-5
CASSLGTSPETQYF
TGTGCCAGTAGTTTAGGAACATCACCGGAGACCCAGTACTTC
>TRBV14|few|NA|TRBJ2-1
CASSQEGRRFEQFF
TGTGCCAGCAGCCAGGAAGGGAGACGGTTTGAGCAGTTCTTC
>TRBV6-2/TRBV6-3|NA|TRBD2|TRBJ2-1
CASRAGTSGSNEQFF
TGTGCCAGCAGGGCGGGGACTAGCGGGAGCAATGAGCAGTTCTTC
>TRBV29-1|many|TRBD2|TRBJ2-5
CSVRLAGEETQYF
TGCAGCGTAAGACTAGCGGGAGAGGAGACCCAGTACTTC
>TRBV29-1|many|TRBD2|TRBJ2-2
CSTGGPGAGELFF
TGCAGCACGGGAGGGCCCGGCGCCGGGGAGCTGTTTTTT
>TRBV6-2/TRBV6-3|NA|NA|TRBJ1-2
CASRTVGTDFYGYTF
TGTGCCAGCAGAACCGTCGGAACAGACTTTTATGGCTACACCTTC
>TRBV12-3/TRBV12-4|few|NA|TRBJ1-6
CASSLEGSSYNSPLHF
TGTGCCAGCAGTTTAGAGGGTAGCTCCTATAATTCACCCCTCCACTTT
>TRBV20-1|few|TRBD1|TRBJ1-5
CSASGDRVHQPQHF
TGCAGTGCTAGTGGGGACAGGGTTCATCAGCCCCAGCATTTT
>TRBV6-1|few|TRBD1|TRBJ1-1
CASSEASGGFAEAFF
TGTGCCAGCAGTGAAGCCTCAGGGGGTTTCGCTGAAGCTTTCTTT
>TRBV3-1|few|TRBD2|TRBJ2-7
CASSQNPSGASYEQYF
TGTGCCAGCAGCCAGAACCCTAGCGGAGCCTCCTACGAGCAGTACTTC
>TRBV5-1|NA|TRBD1|TRBJ1-2
CASSLWDPGQASNYGYTF
TGCGCCAGCAGCTTGTGGGACCCGGGACAGGCTTCTAACTATGGCTACACCTTC
>TRBV9|few|TRBD2|TRBJ2-1
CASSVSGTSDYNEQFF
TGTGCCAGCAGCGTCTCCGGGACTAGCGACTACAATGAGCAGTTCTTC
>TRBV7-2|few|NA|TRBJ2-7
CASSLFAGSSYEQYF
TGTGCCAGCAGCTTGTTCGCGGGGAGCTCCTACGAGCAGTACTTC
>TRBV10-3|NA|NA|TRBJ2-1
CAISERRDEQFF
TGTGCCATCAGTGAAAGACGAGATGAGCAGTTCTTC
>TRBV9|NA|NA|TRBJ1-2
CASSVAERSGYTF
TGTGCCAGCAGCGTAGCGGAAAGGTCTGGCTACACCTTC
>TRBV11-2|few|NA|TRBJ2-3
CASSPGVANTQYF
TGTGCCAGCAGCCCTGGGGTTGCGAATACGCAGTATTTT
>TRBV5-6|few|NA|TRBJ1-6
CASSLGTRDNSPLHF
TGTGCCAGCAGCTTGGGGACGCGAGATAATTCACCCCTCCACTTT
>TRBV5-1|NA|TRBD2|TRBJ2-5
CASGRTSGVQETQYF
TGCGCCAGCGGTAGGACTAGCGGGGTTCAAGAGACCCAGTACTTC
>TRBV10-1|NA|TRBD2|TRBJ2-3
CASSEAGLATRRDTQYF
TGCGCCAGCAGTGAGGCCGGACTAGCGACCCGGCGGGATACGCAGTATTTT
>TRBV20-1|few|TRBD2|TRBJ2-5
CSAGEGGGGGETQYF
TGCAGTGCTGGGGAGGGCGGGGGAGGTGGAGAGACCCAGTACTTC
>TRBV14|few|NA|TRBJ2-1
CASSQVWGEQFF
TGTGCCAGCAGCCAAGTGTGGGGTGAGCAGTTCTTC
>TRBV27|NA|TRBD2|TRBJ2-1
CASSLVAGPPNEQFF
TGTGCCAGCAGTTTGGTAGCGGGCCCCCCCAATGAGCAGTTCTTC
>TRBV4-1|NA|NA|TRBJ2-1
CASSSPGTSSYNEQFF
TGCGCCAGCAGCAGTCCGGGAACGAGTTCCTACAATGAGCAGTTCTTC
>TRBV19|NA|TRBD2|TRBJ2-7
CASSIRAGAPWVEQYF
TGTGCCAGTAGTATCCGAGCGGGAGCCCCGTGGGTGGAGCAGTACTTC